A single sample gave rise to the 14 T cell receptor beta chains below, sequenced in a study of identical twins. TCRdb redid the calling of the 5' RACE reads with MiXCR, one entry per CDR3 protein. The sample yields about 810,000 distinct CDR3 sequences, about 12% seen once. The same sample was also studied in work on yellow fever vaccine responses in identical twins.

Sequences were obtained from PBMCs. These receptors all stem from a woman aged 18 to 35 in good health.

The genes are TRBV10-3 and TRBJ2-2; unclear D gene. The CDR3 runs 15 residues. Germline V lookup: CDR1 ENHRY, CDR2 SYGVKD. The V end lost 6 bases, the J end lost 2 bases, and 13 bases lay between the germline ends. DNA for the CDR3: TGTGCCATCAGCCCCCTTATGGTTAACACCGGGGAGCTGTTTTTT. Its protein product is CAISPLMVNTGELFF.

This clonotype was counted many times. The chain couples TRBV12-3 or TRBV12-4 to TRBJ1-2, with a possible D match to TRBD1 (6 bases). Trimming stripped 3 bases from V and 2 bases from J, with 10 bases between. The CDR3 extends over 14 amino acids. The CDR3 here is CASSLVRGNYGYTF. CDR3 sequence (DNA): TGTGCCAGCAGTTTGGTCAGGGGAAACTATGGCTACACCTTC.

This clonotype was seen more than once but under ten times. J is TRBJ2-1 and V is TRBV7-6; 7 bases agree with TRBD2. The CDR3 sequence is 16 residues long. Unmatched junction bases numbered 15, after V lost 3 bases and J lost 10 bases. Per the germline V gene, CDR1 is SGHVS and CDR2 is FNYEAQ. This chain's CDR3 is CASSFGPGGRVGEQFF. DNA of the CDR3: TGTGCCAGCAGCTTCGGTCCCGGCGGGAGAGTCGGGGAGCAGTTCTTC.

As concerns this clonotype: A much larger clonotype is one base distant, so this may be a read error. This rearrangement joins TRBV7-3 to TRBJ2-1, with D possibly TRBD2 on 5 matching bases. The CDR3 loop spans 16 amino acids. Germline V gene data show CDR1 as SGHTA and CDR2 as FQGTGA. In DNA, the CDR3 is TGTGCCAGCAGCTTATCTAGCAGTAGCTCCTACAATGAGAAGTTCTTC. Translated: CASSLSSSSSYNEKFF.

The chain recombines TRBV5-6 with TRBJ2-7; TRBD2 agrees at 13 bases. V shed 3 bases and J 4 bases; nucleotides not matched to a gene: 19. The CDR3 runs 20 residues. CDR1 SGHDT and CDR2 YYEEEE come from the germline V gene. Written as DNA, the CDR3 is TGTGCCAGCAGCTCGAGCGGACTAGCGGGAGTCAGGGCGTTGTCGTACGAGCAGTACTTC. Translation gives CASSSSGLAGVRALSYEQYF.

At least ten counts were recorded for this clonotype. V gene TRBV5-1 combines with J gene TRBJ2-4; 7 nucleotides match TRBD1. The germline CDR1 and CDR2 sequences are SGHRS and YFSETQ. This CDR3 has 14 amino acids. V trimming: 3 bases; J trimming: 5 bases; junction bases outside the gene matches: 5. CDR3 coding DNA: TGCGCCAGCAGCTCGACAGGGAGAGAAAACATTCAGTACTTC. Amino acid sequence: CASSSTGRENIQYF.

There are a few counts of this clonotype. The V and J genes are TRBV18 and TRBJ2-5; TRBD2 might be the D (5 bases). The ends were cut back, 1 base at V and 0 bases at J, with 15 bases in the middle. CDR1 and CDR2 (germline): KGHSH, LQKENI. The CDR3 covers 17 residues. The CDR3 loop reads CASSPLITAGYQETQYF. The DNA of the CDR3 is TGTGCCAGCTCACCACTAATAACCGCGGGCTACCAAGAGACCCAGTACTTC. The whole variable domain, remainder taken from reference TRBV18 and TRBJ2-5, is NAGVMQNPRHLVRRRGQEARLRCSPMKGHSHVYWYRQLPEEGLKFMVYLQKENIIDESGMPKERFSAEFPKEGPSILRIQQVVRGDSAAYFCASSPLITAGYQETQYFGPGTRLLVL.

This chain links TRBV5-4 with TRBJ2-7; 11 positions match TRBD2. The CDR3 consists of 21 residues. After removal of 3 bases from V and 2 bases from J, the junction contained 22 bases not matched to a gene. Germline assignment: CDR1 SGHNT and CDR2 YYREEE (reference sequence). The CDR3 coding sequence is TGTGCCAGCAGCTGGAACCGTCTAGCGGGAGGTTCCCGGTCCGAGCCCTACGAGCAGTACTTC. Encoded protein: CASSWNRLAGGSRSEPYEQYF.

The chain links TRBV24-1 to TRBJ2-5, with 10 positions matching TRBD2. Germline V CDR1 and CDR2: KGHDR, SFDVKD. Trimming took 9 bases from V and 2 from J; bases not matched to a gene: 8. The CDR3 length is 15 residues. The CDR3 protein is CATAPGLAVQETQYF. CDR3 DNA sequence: TGTGCCACCGCCCCAGGACTAGCGGTTCAAGAGACCCAGTACTTC.

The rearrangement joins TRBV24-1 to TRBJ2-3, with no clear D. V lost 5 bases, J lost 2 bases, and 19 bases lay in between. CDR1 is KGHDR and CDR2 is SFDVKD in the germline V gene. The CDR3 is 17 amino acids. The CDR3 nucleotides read TGTGCCACCAGTGCCAGTCCCCGACAAGTCAACACAGATACGCAGTATTTT. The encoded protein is CATSASPRQVNTDTQYF.

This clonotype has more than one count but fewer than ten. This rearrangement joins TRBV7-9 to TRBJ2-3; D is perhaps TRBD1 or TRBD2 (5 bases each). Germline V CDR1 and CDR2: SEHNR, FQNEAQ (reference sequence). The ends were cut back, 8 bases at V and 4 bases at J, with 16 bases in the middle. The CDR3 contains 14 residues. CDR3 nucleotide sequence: TGTGCCAGCTCGGGGCTCTACGGGGCAGATACGCAGTATTTT. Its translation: CASSGLYGADTQYF.

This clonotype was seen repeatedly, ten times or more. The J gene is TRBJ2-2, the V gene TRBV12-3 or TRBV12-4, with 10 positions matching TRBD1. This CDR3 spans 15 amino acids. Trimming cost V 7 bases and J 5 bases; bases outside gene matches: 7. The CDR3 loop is CASNPRDRGTGELFF. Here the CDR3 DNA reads TGTGCCAGCAACCCCCGGGACAGGGGTACCGGGGAGCTGTTTTTT.

The DNA for the CDR3 is TGCAGCGTTGAAGATCAGGTCGCAGGGGGAGTCACAGATACGCAGTATTTT. It yields the protein CSVEDQVAGGVTDTQYF. This sequence joins TRBV29-1 and TRBJ2-3; 7 nucleotides align to TRBD1. The CDR3 loop spans 17 amino acids. V gave up 0 bases and J gave up 2 bases; unmatched junction bases: 11. Germline V gene data show CDR1 as SQVTM and CDR2 as ANQGSEA.

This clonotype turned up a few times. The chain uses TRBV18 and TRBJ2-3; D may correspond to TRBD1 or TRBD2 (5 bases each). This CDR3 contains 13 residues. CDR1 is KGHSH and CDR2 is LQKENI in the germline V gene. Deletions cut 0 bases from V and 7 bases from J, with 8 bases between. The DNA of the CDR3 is TGTGCCAGCTCACCACCGGGGGTAAATACGCAGTATTTT. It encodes CASSPPGVNTQYF.